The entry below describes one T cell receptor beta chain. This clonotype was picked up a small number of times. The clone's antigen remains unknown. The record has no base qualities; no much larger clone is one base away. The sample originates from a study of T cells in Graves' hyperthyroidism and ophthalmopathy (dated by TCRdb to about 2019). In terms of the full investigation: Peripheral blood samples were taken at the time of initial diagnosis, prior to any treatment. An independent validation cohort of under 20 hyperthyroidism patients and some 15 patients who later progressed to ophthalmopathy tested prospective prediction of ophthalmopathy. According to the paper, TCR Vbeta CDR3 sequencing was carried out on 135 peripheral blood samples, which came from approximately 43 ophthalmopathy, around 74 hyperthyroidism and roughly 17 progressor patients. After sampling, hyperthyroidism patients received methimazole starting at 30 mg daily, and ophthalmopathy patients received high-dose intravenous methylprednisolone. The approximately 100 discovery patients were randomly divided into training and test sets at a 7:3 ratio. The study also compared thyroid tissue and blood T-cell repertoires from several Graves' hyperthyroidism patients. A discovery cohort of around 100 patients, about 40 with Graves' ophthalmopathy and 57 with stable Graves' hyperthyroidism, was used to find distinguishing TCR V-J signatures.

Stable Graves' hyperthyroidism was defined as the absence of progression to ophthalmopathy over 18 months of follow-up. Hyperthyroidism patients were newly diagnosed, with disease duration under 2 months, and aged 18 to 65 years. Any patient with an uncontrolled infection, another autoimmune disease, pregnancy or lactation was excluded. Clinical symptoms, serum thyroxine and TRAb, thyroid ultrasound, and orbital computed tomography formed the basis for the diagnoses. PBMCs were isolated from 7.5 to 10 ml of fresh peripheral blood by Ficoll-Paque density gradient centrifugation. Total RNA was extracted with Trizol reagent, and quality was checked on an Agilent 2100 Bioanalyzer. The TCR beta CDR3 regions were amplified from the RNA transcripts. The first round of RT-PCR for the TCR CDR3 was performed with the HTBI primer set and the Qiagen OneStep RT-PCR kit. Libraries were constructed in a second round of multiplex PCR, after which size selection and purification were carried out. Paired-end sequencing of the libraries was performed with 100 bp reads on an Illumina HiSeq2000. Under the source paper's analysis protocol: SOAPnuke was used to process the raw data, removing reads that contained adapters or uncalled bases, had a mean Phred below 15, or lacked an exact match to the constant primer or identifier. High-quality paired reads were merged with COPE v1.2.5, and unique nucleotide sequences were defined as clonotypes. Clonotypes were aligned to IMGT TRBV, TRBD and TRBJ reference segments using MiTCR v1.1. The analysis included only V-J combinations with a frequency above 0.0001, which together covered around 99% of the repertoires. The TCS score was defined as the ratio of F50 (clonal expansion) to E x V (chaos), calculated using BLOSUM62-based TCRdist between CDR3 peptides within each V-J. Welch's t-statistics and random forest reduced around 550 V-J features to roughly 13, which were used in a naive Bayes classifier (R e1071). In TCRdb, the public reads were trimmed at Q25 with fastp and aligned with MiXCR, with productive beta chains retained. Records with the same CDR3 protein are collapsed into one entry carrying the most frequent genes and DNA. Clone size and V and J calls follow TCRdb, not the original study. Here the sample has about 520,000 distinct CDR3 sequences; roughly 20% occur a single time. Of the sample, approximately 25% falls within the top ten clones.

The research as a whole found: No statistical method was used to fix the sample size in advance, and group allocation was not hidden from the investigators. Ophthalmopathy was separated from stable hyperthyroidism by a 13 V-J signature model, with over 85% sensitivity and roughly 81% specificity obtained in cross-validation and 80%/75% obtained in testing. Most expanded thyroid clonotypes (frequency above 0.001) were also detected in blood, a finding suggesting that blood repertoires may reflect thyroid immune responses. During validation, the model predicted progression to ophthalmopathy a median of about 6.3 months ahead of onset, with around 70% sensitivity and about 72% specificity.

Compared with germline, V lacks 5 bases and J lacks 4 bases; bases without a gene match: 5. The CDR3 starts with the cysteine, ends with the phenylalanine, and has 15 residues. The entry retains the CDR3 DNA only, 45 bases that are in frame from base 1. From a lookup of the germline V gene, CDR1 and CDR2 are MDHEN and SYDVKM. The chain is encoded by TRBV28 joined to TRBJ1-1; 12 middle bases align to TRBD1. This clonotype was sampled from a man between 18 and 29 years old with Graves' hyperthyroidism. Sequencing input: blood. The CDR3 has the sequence CASSPVGQGATEAFF. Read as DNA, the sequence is TGTGCCAGCAGTCCAGTGGGACAGGGGGCCACTGAAGCTTTCTTT.